This T cell receptor (beta chain) was found in a study of T-cell reconstitution after alpha-beta-depleted transplantation in children. Preparing the TCRbeta library involved the use of unique molecular identifiers. TCRdb itself ran the PCR reads through MiXCR, one entry per CDR3 protein. The sample records about 91,000 distinct CDR3 sequences, 7% to 9% being singletons. Germline values: CDR1 KGHSH, CDR2 LQKENI. V dropped 4 bases and J dropped 7; count of bases not matched to a gene: 7. This CDR3 is built from 14 residues. In its sample, this clonotype was seen many times. The clonotype was recovered from a human donor who donated a stem cell graft to a child with congenital amegakaryocytic thrombocytopenia. The gene calls are TRBV18 and TRBJ1-5; TRBD1 agrees at 7 bases. The sample in question was PBMCs from the stem cell graft donor, obtained from the stem cell graft. CDR3 residues: CASSLDREGQPQHF. CDR3 in DNA: TGTGCCAGCTCACTCGACAGGGAAGGGCAGCCCCAGCATTTT.